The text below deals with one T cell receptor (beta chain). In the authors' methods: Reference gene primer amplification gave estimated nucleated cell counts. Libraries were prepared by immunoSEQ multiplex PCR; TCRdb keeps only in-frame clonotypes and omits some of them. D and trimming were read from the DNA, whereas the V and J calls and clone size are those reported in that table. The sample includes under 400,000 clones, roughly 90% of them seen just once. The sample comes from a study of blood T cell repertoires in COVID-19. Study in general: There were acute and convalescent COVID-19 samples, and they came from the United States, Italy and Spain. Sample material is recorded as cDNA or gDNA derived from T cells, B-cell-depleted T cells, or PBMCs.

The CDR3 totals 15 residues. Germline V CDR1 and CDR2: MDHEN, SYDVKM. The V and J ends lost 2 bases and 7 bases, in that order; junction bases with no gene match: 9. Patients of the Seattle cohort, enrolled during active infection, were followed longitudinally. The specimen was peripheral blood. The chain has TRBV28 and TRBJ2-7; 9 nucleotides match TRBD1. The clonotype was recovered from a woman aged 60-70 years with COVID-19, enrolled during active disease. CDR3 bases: TGTGCCAGCAGTTTAGGGGGGACAGGGCCTCAGGAGCAGTACTTC. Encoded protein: CASSLGGTGPQEQYF.